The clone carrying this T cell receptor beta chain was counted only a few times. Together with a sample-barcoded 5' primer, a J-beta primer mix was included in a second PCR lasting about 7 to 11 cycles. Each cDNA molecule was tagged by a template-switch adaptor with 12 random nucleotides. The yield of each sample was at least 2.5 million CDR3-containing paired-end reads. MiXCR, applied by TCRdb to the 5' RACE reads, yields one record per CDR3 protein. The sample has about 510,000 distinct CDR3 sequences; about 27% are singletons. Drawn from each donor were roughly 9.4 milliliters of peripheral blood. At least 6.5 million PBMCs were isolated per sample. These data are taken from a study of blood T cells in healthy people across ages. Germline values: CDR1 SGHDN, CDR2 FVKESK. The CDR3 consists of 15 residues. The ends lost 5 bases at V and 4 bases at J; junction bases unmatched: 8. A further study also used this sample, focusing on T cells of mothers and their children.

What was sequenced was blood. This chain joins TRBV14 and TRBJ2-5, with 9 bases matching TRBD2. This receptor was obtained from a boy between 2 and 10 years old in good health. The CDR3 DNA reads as TGTGCCAGCAGCTCCCTAAGCGGGAGGAGAGAGACCCAGTACTTC. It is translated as CASSSLSGRRETQYF.